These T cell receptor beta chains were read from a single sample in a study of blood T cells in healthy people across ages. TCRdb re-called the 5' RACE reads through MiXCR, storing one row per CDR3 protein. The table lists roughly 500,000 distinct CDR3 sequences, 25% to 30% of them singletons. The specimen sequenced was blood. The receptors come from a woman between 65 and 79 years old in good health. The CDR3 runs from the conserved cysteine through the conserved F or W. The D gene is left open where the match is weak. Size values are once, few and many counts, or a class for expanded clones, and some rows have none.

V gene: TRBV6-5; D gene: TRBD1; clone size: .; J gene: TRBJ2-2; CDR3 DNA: TGTGCCAGCAGTTTTTCCCCAGGGGGTAGAATAGCCGGGGAGCTGTTTTTT; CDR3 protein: CASSFSPGGRIAGELFF
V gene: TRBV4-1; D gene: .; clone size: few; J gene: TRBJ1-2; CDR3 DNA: TGCGCCAGCAGCCAAGATTCCCCCCAGGGGAGGGGTTATATCTACACCTTC; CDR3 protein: CASSQDSPQGRGYIYTF
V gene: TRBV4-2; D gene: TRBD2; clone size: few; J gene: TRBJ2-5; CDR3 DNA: TGTGCCAGCAGCCCATCCCGGACTAGCGCACGAGGGACCCAGTACTTC; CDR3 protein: CASSPSRTSARGTQYF
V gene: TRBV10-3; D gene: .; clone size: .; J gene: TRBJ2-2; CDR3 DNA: TGTGCCATCAGTGAGTCGGCTATAGGTGTAACGAACACCGGGGAGCTGTTTTTT; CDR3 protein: CAISESAIGVTNTGELFF
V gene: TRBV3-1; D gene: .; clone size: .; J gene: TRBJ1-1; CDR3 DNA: TGTGCCAGCAGCCAAGATGGGGCAGCCGAAGCTTTCTTT; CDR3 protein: CASSQDGAAEAFF
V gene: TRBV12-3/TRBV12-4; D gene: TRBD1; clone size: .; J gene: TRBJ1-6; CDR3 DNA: TGTGCCAGCAGCCAATACAAAACAGGGGATGGTTCACCCCTCCACTTT; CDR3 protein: CASSQYKTGDGSPLHF
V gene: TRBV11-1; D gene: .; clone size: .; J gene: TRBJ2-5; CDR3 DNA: TGTGCCAGCAGCTTATCTTCGCGGTGGGGGACCGCACAAGAGACCCAGTACTTC; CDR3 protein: CASSLSSRWGTAQETQYF
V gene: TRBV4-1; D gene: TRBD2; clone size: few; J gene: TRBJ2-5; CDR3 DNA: TGCGCCAGCAGCCAAGATGGATTGAGCGGGATCCAAGGGACCCAGTACTTC; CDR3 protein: CASSQDGLSGIQGTQYF
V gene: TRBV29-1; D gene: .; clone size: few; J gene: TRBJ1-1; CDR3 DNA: TGCAGCGTTGTCTCAGGGTCCGCGAACACTGAAGCTTTCTTT; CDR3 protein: CSVVSGSANTEAFF
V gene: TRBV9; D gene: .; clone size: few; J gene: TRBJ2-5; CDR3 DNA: TGTGCCAGCAGCGCCGGGATGTTCCAAGAGACCCAGTACTTC; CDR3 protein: CASSAGMFQETQYF
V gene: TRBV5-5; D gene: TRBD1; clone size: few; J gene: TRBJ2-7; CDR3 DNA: TGTGCCAGCAGCCAGGGACAGGTTATGAACGAGCAGTACTTC; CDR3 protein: CASSQGQVMNEQYF
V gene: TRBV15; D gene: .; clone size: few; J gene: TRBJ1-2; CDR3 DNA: TGTGCCACCAACCGAGGGGGGACTGGAGGCTACACCTTC; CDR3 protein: CATNRGGTGGYTF
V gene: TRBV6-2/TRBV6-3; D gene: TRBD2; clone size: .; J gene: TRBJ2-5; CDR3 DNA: TGTGCCAGCAGCTCTTGGGGGGGAGGAAAAGAGACCCAGTACTTC; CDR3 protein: CASSSWGGGKETQYF
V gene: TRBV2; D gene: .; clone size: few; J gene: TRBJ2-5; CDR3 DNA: TGTGCCAGCAGTGGGTCCAGACAAGAGACCCAGTACTTC; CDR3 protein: CASSGSRQETQYF
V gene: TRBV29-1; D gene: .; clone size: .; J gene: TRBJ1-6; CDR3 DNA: TGCAGCGTTGGGCAGGGGCCCGCTGGACCCCTCCACTTT; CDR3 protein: CSVGQGPAGPLHF
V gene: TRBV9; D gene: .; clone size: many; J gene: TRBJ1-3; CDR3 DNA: TGTGCCAGCAGCGGTAGAGCATCTGGAAACACCATATATTTT; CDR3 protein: CASSGRASGNTIYF